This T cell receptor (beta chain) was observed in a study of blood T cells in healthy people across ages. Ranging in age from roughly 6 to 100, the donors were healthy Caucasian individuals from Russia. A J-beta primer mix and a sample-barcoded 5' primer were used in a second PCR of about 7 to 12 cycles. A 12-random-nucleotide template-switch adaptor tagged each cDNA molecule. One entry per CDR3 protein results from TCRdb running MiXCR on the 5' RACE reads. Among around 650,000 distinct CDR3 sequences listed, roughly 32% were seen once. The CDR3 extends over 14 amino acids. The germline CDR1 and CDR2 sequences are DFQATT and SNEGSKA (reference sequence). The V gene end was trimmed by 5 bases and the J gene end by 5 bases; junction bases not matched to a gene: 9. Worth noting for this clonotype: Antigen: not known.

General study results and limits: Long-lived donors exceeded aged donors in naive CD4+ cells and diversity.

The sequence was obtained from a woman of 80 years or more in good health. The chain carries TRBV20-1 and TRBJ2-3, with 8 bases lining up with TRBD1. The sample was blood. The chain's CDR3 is CSAVSGTGEDTQYF. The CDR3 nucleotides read TGCAGTGCTGTATCCGGGACAGGAGAAGATACGCAGTATTTT.